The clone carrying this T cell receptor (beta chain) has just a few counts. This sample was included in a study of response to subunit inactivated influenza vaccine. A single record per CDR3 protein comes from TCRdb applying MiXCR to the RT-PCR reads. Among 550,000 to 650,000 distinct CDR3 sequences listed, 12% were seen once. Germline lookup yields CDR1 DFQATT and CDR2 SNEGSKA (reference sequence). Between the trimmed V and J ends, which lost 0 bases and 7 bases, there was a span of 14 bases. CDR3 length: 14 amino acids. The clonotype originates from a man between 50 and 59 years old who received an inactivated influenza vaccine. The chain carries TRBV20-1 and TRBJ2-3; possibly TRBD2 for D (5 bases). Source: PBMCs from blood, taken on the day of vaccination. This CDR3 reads CSARDPTRENTQYF. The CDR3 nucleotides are TGCAGTGCTAGAGATCCCACCCGGGAAAATACGCAGTATTTT.